This is a list of T cell receptor beta chains from one sample in a study of blood T cell repertoires in COVID-19. Repertoires were generated with immunoSEQ multiplex PCR, while TCRdb's copy carries only in-frame clones and drops some. The sample carries 200,000 or so clones, roughly 80% recorded once. The sequenced sample was peripheral blood. The receptor source for this set is a woman of 80 years or more with COVID-19, enrolled during active disease. Each CDR3 is given with its conserved first and last residue. Fields, in order: D gene, V gene, clone size, J gene, CDR3 protein, CDR3 DNA. The D gene is left open where the match is weak. Not all rows give a size; the values are once, few, many and, for expanded clones, a class.

D gene: TRBD1; V gene: TRBV4-2; clone size: NA; J gene: TRBJ1-3; CDR3 protein: CASSQDMGQRDLSSGNTIYF; CDR3 DNA: TGTGCCAGCAGCCAAGATATGGGACAGAGAGATTTGAGCTCTGGAAACACCATATATTTT
D gene: TRBD2; V gene: TRBV24-1; clone size: NA; J gene: TRBJ2-1; CDR3 protein: CATSWTSGRADEQFF; CDR3 DNA: TGTGCCACCAGTTGGACTAGCGGGAGGGCCGATGAGCAGTTCTTC
D gene: NA; V gene: TRBV28; clone size: NA; J gene: TRBJ1-4; CDR3 protein: CASSLSTRREKLFF; CDR3 DNA: TGTGCCAGCAGTTTATCTACTCGGAGGGAAAAACTGTTTTTT
D gene: TRBD1; V gene: TRBV7-8; clone size: NA; J gene: TRBJ1-6; CDR3 protein: CASSSPPGTGISSYNSPLHF; CDR3 DNA: TGTGCCAGCAGCTCGCCACCCGGGACAGGGATCAGCTCCTATAATTCACCCCTCCACTTT
D gene: TRBD2; V gene: TRBV29-1; clone size: NA; J gene: TRBJ2-1; CDR3 protein: CSVPSAGWYYNEQFF; CDR3 DNA: TGCAGCGTTCCATCAGCGGGATGGTACTACAATGAGCAGTTCTTC
D gene: NA; V gene: TRBV6-1; clone size: once; J gene: TRBJ1-6; CDR3 protein: CASSFTDAHLHF; CDR3 DNA: TGTGCCAGCAGTTTCACAGATGCCCACCTCCACTTT
D gene: NA; V gene: TRBV7-8; clone size: few; J gene: TRBJ2-2; CDR3 protein: CASTRERTGELFF; CDR3 DNA: TGTGCCAGCACCCGAGAGCGGACCGGGGAGCTGTTTTTT
D gene: NA; V gene: TRBV10-3; clone size: NA; J gene: TRBJ1-5; CDR3 protein: CAIRGWTNQPQHF; CDR3 DNA: TGTGCCATCCGAGGCTGGACAAATCAGCCCCAGCATTTT
D gene: TRBD1; V gene: TRBV20-1; clone size: NA; J gene: TRBJ1-1; CDR3 protein: CSANRGVEAFF; CDR3 DNA: TGCAGTGCAAACAGGGGGGTGGAAGCTTTCTTT
D gene: TRBD2; V gene: TRBV5-8; clone size: NA; J gene: TRBJ2-3; CDR3 protein: CASSLARLAGYFTDTQYF; CDR3 DNA: TGTGCCAGCAGCTTGGCTCGACTAGCGGGGTACTTCACAGATACGCAGTATTTT
D gene: NA; V gene: TRBV7-9; clone size: NA; J gene: TRBJ2-5; CDR3 protein: CASSLSARQSRETQYF; CDR3 DNA: TGTGCCAGCAGCCTCTCGGCCCGACAGAGTCGAGAGACCCAGTACTTC
D gene: NA; V gene: TRBV2; clone size: NA; J gene: TRBJ2-7; CDR3 protein: CASSEDSPYEQYF; CDR3 DNA: TGTGCCAGCAGTGAGGACAGCCCCTACGAGCAGTACTTC
D gene: NA; V gene: TRBV11-2; clone size: once; J gene: TRBJ2-7; CDR3 protein: CASRHNRDPKFYEQYF; CDR3 DNA: TGTGCCAGCAGGCACAACCGGGATCCAAAGTTCTACGAGCAGTACTTC
D gene: NA; V gene: TRBV5-5; clone size: NA; J gene: TRBJ1-1; CDR3 protein: CASITYGVNTEAFF; CDR3 DNA: TGTGCCAGCATCACCTACGGGGTGAACACTGAAGCTTTCTTT
D gene: TRBD1; V gene: TRBV7-9; clone size: NA; J gene: TRBJ2-3; CDR3 protein: CASSLGDRGTTDTQYF; CDR3 DNA: TGTGCCAGCAGCTTAGGGGACAGGGGAACAACAGATACGCAGTATTTT
D gene: TRBD1; V gene: TRBV4-1; clone size: few; J gene: TRBJ1-5; CDR3 protein: CASSQTGGYSNQPQHF; CDR3 DNA: TGCGCCAGCAGCCAAACAGGGGGCTATAGCAATCAGCCCCAGCATTTT
D gene: TRBD1; V gene: TRBV5-1; clone size: NA; J gene: TRBJ2-7; CDR3 protein: CASSLNTGGPYEQYF; CDR3 DNA: TGCGCCAGCAGCTTAAATACAGGGGGCCCCTACGAGCAGTACTTC
D gene: NA; V gene: TRBV7-2; clone size: NA; J gene: TRBJ1-1; CDR3 protein: CASTSLGGLNTEAFF; CDR3 DNA: TGTGCCAGCACCTCCCTCGGGGGGCTGAACACTGAAGCTTTCTTT
D gene: NA; V gene: TRBV9; clone size: NA; J gene: TRBJ2-3; CDR3 protein: CASSVGLVTDTQYF; CDR3 DNA: TGTGCCAGCAGCGTAGGGCTCGTCACAGATACGCAGTATTTT
D gene: TRBD1; V gene: TRBV13; clone size: NA; J gene: TRBJ2-7; CDR3 protein: CASSLGTGGGTYEQYF; CDR3 DNA: TGTGCCAGCAGCTTAGGAACAGGGGGTGGAACCTACGAGCAGTACTTC
D gene: NA; V gene: TRBV2; clone size: NA; J gene: TRBJ1-3; CDR3 protein: CASSNRFSGNTIYF; CDR3 DNA: TGTGCCAGTAGCAACAGGTTCTCTGGAAACACCATATATTTT
D gene: TRBD1; V gene: TRBV28; clone size: NA; J gene: TRBJ1-4; CDR3 protein: CASSLRDRYNEKLFF; CDR3 DNA: TGTGCCAGCAGTTTACGGGACAGGTATAATGAAAAACTGTTTTTT
D gene: TRBD2; V gene: TRBV5-1; clone size: NA; J gene: TRBJ2-7; CDR3 protein: CASSTGLAAYEQYF; CDR3 DNA: TGCGCCAGCAGCACCGGACTAGCTGCGTACGAGCAGTACTTC
D gene: TRBD1; V gene: TRBV29-1; clone size: NA; J gene: TRBJ2-1; CDR3 protein: CSVIGTGEGQFF; CDR3 DNA: TGCAGCGTTATAGGGACAGGGGAAGGGCAGTTCTTC
D gene: NA; V gene: TRBV27; clone size: NA; J gene: TRBJ2-7; CDR3 protein: CASSLHRSTYEQYF; CDR3 DNA: TGTGCCAGCAGTTTACACAGGAGTACCTACGAGCAGTACTTC
D gene: NA; V gene: TRBV7-3; clone size: NA; J gene: TRBJ2-2; CDR3 protein: CASSPEGANTGELFF; CDR3 DNA: TGTGCCAGCAGCCCCGAGGGGGCGAACACCGGGGAGCTGTTTTTT
D gene: NA; V gene: TRBV29-1; clone size: NA; J gene: TRBJ2-1; CDR3 protein: CSVRGSGDSYNEQFF; CDR3 DNA: TGCAGCGTTCGGGGGTCGGGGGACTCCTACAATGAGCAGTTCTTC
D gene: TRBD1; V gene: TRBV28; clone size: NA; J gene: TRBJ1-5; CDR3 protein: CASLDRGGNQPQHF; CDR3 DNA: TGTGCCAGCCTCGACAGGGGAGGCAATCAGCCCCAGCATTTT
D gene: NA; V gene: TRBV7-3; clone size: few; J gene: TRBJ1-1; CDR3 protein: CASSESGVSSEAFF; CDR3 DNA: TGTGCCAGCAGCGAATCCGGGGTAAGCTCTGAAGCTTTCTTT
D gene: TRBD1; V gene: TRBV3-1/TRBV3-2; clone size: once; J gene: TRBJ1-4; CDR3 protein: CASSQFQGGSNEKLFF; CDR3 DNA: TGTGCCAGCAGCCAATTCCAGGGGGGTTCTAATGAAAAACTGTTTTTT
D gene: NA; V gene: TRBV6-2/TRBV6-3; clone size: NA; J gene: TRBJ2-7; CDR3 protein: CASSFRPRTDYEQYF; CDR3 DNA: TGTGCCAGCAGTTTTAGACCCAGGACAGACTACGAGCAGTACTTC
D gene: TRBD1; V gene: TRBV6-6; clone size: few; J gene: TRBJ2-2; CDR3 protein: CASSKQGAGELFF; CDR3 DNA: TGTGCCAGCAGTAAACAGGGGGCCGGGGAGCTGTTTTTT
D gene: NA; V gene: TRBV2; clone size: NA; J gene: TRBJ1-1; CDR3 protein: CASSWQVTDTEAFF; CDR3 DNA: TGTGCCAGCAGTTGGCAGGTGACGGACACTGAAGCTTTCTTT
D gene: TRBD1; V gene: TRBV7-8; clone size: once; J gene: TRBJ1-2; CDR3 protein: CASSLSRGLIDGYTF; CDR3 DNA: TGTGCCAGCAGCTTGTCCAGGGGGCTGATCGATGGCTACACCTTC
D gene: NA; V gene: TRBV5-1; clone size: NA; J gene: TRBJ1-6; CDR3 protein: CASSLDRVDSPLHF; CDR3 DNA: TGCGCCAGCAGCTTGGACAGGGTTGATTCACCCCTCCACTTT
D gene: NA; V gene: TRBV6-6; clone size: once; J gene: TRBJ2-5; CDR3 protein: CASSRGQETQYF; CDR3 DNA: TGTGCCAGCTCCCGGGGGCAAGAGACCCAGTACTTC
D gene: NA; V gene: TRBV5-1; clone size: NA; J gene: TRBJ1-2; CDR3 protein: CASSFGNGYTF; CDR3 DNA: TGCGCCAGCAGCTTCGGGAATGGCTACACCTTC
D gene: NA; V gene: TRBV19; clone size: NA; J gene: TRBJ2-1; CDR3 protein: CASSMGTLSYNEQFF; CDR3 DNA: TGTGCCAGTAGTATGGGGACTCTCTCCTACAATGAGCAGTTCTTC
D gene: NA; V gene: TRBV24-1; clone size: NA; J gene: TRBJ2-3; CDR3 protein: CATSDSRESTDTQYF; CDR3 DNA: TGTGCCACCAGTGATTCCCGGGAGAGCACAGATACGCAGTATTTT
D gene: TRBD1; V gene: TRBV19; clone size: NA; J gene: TRBJ2-7; CDR3 protein: CASSIVGTGGKYEQYF; CDR3 DNA: TGTGCCAGTAGTATAGTTGGCACAGGGGGTAAGTACGAGCAGTACTTC
D gene: TRBD2; V gene: TRBV7-2; clone size: NA; J gene: TRBJ2-5; CDR3 protein: CASSLAAQETQYF; CDR3 DNA: TGTGCCAGCAGTCTAGCGGCCCAAGAGACCCAGTACTTC
D gene: NA; V gene: TRBV6-5; clone size: NA; J gene: TRBJ1-5; CDR3 protein: CASQQSQGIQPQHF; CDR3 DNA: TGTGCCAGTCAACAAAGTCAGGGGATACAGCCCCAGCATTTT
D gene: TRBD2; V gene: TRBV6-2/TRBV6-3; clone size: few; J gene: TRBJ2-5; CDR3 protein: CASSPGLAGGRGETQYF; CDR3 DNA: TGTGCCAGCAGTCCGGGACTAGCGGGGGGGCGAGGAGAGACCCAGTACTTC
D gene: TRBD1; V gene: TRBV10-3; clone size: few; J gene: TRBJ1-2; CDR3 protein: CAIRDPGQLANYGYTF; CDR3 DNA: TGTGCCATCAGAGACCCGGGACAGTTAGCTAACTATGGCTACACCTTC
D gene: NA; V gene: TRBV14; clone size: once; J gene: TRBJ2-1; CDR3 protein: CASSQGAYNEQFF; CDR3 DNA: TGTGCCAGCAGCCAAGGCGCTTACAATGAGCAGTTCTTC
D gene: TRBD1; V gene: TRBV27; clone size: NA; J gene: TRBJ2-1; CDR3 protein: CASRTGGPYNKQFF; CDR3 DNA: TGTGCCAGCAGGACAGGGGGCCCATACAATAAGCAGTTCTTC
D gene: NA; V gene: TRBV13; clone size: NA; J gene: TRBJ1-5; CDR3 protein: CASSRQGINQPQHF; CDR3 DNA: TGTGCCAGCAGCCGTCAGGGAATCAATCAGCCCCAGCATTTT
D gene: TRBD1; V gene: TRBV7-9; clone size: NA; J gene: TRBJ2-7; CDR3 protein: CASSLGQAAYEQYF; CDR3 DNA: TGTGCCAGCAGCTTGGGACAGGCCGCCTACGAGCAGTACTTC
D gene: NA; V gene: TRBV2; clone size: NA; J gene: TRBJ1-5; CDR3 protein: CASSEAVNQPQHF; CDR3 DNA: TGTGCCAGCAGTGAGGCGGTCAATCAGCCCCAGCATTTT
D gene: NA; V gene: TRBV7-3; clone size: once; J gene: TRBJ1-1; CDR3 protein: CASSLVSTRAVMNTEAFF; CDR3 DNA: TGTGCCAGCAGCTTGGTTAGTACGAGGGCGGTAATGAACACTGAAGCTTTCTTT
D gene: NA; V gene: TRBV11-1; clone size: once; J gene: TRBJ2-5; CDR3 protein: CASSTRDFEATQYF; CDR3 DNA: TGTGCCAGCAGCACCCGGGACTTCGAAGCGACCCAGTACTTC
D gene: NA; V gene: TRBV28; clone size: NA; J gene: TRBJ2-7; CDR3 protein: CASSLSGVYEQYF; CDR3 DNA: TGTGCCAGCAGTTTATCAGGGGTGTACGAGCAGTACTTC
D gene: NA; V gene: TRBV9; clone size: NA; J gene: TRBJ1-2; CDR3 protein: CASSPSGGGNYGYTF; CDR3 DNA: TGTGCCAGCAGCCCGTCGGGGGGGGGTAACTATGGCTACACCTTC